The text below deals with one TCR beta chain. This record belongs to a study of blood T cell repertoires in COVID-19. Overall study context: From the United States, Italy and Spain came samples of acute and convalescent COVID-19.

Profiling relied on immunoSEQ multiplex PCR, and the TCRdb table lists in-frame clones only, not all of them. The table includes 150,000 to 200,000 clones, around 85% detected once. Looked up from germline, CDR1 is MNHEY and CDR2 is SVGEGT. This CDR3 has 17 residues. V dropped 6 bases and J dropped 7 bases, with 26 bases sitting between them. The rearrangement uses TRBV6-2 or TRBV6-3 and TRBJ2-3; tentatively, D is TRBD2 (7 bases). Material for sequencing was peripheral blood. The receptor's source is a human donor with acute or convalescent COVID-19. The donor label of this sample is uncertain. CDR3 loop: CASSRESVVGGPYTQYF. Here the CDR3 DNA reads TGTGCCAGCAGCCGGGAGTCTGTTGTCGGGGGGCCCTATACGCAGTATTTT.